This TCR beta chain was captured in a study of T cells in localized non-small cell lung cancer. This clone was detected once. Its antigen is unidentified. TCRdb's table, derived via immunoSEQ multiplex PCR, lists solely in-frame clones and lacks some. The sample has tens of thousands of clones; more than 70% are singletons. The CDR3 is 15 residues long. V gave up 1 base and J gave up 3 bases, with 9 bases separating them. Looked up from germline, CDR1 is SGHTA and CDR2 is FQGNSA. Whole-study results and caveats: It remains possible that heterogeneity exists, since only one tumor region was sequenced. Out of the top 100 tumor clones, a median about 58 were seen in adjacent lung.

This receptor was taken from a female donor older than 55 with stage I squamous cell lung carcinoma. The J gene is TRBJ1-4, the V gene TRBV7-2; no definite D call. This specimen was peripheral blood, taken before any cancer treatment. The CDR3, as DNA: TGTGCCAGCAGCTTAGTTCGCGGGCCTAATGAAAAACTGTTTTTT. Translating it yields CASSLVRGPNEKLFF.